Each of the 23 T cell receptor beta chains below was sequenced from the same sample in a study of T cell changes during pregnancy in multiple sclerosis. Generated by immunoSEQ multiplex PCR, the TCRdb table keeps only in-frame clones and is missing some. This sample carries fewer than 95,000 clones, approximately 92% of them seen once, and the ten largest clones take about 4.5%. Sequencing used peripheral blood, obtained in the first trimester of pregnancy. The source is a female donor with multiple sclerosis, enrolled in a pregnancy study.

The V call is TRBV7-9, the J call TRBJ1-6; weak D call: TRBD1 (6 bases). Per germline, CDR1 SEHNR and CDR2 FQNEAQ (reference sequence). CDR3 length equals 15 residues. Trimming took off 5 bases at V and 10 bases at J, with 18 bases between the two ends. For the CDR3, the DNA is TGTGCCAGCAGCCTGGGGGCACAGGGTCACTCACCCCTCCACTTT. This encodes CASSLGAQGHSPLHF.

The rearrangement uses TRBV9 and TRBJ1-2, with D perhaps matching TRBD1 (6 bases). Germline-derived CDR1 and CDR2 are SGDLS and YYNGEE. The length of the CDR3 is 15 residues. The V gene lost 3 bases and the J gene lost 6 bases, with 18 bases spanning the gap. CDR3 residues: CASSANRADFHGYTF. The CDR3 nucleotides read TGTGCCAGCAGCGCCAACAGGGCCGACTTTCATGGCTACACCTTC.

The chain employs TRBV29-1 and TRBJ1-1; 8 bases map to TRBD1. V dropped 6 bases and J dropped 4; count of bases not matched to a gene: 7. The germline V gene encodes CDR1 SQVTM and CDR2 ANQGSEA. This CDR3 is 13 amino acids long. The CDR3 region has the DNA TGCAGCGTGTTATTTACAGGGGGCACTGAAGCTTTCTTT. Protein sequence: CSVLFTGGTEAFF.

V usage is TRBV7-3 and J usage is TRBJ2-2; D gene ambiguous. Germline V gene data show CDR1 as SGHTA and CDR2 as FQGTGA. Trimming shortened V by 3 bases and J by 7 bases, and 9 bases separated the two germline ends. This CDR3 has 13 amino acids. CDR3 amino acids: CASSFPGGGELFF. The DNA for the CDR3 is TGTGCCAGCAGCTTTCCGGGTGGCGGGGAGCTGTTTTTT.

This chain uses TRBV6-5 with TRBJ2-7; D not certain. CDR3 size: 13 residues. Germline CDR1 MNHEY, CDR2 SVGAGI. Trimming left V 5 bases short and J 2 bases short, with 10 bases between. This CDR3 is CASSPGFAYEQYF. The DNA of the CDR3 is TGTGCCAGCAGTCCAGGATTCGCCTACGAGCAGTACTTC.

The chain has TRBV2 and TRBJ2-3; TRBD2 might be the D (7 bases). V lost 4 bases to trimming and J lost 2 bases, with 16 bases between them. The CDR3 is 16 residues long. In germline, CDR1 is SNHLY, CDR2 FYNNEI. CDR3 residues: CASSAGGRGFTDTQYF. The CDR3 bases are TGTGCCAGCAGTGCTGGGGGGCGGGGGTTCACAGATACGCAGTATTTT.

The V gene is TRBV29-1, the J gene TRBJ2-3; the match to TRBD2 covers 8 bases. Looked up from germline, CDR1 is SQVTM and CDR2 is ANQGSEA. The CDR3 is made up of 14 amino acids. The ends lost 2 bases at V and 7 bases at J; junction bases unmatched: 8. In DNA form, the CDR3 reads TGCAGCGTTGAACCCATAGCGGGGAGAAATACGCAGTATTTT. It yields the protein CSVEPIAGRNTQYF.

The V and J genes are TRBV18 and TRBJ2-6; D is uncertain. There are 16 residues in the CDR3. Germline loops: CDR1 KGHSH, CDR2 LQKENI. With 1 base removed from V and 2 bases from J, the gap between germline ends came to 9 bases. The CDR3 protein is CASSPQEVTGANVLTF. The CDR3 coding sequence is TGTGCCAGCTCACCACAAGAGGTGACTGGGGCCAACGTCCTGACTTTC.

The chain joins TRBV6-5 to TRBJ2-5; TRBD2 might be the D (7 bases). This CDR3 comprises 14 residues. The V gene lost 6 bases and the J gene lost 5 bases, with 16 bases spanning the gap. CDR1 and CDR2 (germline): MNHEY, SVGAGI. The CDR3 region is CASSLGGGRETQYF. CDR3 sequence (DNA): TGTGCCAGCAGCTTGGGGGGGGGCCGGGAGACCCAGTACTTC.

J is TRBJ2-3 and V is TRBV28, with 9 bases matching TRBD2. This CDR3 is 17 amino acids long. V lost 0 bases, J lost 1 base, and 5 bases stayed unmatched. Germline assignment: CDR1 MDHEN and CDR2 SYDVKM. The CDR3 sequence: CASSLWASGARTDTQYF. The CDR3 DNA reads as TGTGCCAGCAGTTTATGGGCTAGCGGGGCGCGCACAGATACGCAGTATTTT.

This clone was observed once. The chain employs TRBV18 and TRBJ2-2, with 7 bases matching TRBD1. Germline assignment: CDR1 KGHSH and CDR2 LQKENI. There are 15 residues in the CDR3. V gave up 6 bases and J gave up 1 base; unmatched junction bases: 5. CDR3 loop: CASSLGTVNTGELFF. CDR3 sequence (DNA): TGTGCCAGCTCTCTTGGGACAGTGAACACCGGGGAGCTGTTTTTT.

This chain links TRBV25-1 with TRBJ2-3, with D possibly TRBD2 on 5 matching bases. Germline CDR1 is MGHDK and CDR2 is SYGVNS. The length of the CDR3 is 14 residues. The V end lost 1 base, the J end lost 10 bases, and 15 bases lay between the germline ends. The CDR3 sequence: CASSEFLANGPQYF. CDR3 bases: TGTGCCAGCAGTGAATTTCTAGCTAACGGTCCGCAGTATTTT.

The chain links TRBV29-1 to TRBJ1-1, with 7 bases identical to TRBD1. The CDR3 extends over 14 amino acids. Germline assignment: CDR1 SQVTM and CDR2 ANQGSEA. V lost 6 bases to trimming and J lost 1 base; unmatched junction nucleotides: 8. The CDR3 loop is CSVIQQGKNTEAFF. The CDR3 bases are TGCAGCGTAATTCAACAGGGGAAGAACACTGAAGCTTTCTTT.

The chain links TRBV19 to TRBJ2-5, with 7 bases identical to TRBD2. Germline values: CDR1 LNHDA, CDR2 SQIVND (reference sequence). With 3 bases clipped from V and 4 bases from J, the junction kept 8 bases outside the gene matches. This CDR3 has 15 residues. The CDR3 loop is CASSILGGYGETQYF. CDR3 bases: TGTGCCAGTAGTATTCTGGGGGGGTATGGAGAGACCCAGTACTTC.

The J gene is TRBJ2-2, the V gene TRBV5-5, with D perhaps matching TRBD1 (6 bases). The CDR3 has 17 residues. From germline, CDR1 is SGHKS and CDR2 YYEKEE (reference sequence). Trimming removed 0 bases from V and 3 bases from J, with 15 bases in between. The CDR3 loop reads CASSLAEGRGYTGELFF. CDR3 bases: TGTGCCAGCAGCTTGGCCGAAGGCAGGGGTTACACCGGGGAGCTGTTTTTT.

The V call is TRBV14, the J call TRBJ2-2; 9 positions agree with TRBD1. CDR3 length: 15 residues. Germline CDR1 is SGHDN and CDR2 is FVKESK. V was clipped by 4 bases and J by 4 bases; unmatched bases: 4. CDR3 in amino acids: CASSPQGAITGELFF. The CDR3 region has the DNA TGTGCCAGCAGCCCACAGGGGGCGATCACCGGGGAGCTGTTTTTT.

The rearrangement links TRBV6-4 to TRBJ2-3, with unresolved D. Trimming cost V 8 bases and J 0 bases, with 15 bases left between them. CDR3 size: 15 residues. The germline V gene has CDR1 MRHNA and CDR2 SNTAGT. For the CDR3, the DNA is TGTGCCAGCTATTCAGATGCGGTTAGCACAGATACGCAGTATTTT. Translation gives CASYSDAVSTDTQYF.

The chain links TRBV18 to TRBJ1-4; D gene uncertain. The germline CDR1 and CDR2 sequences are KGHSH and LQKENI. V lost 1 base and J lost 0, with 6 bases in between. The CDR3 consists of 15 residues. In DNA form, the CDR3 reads TGTGCCAGCTCACCACTGCAGACAACTAATGAAAAACTGTTTTTT. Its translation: CASSPLQTTNEKLFF.

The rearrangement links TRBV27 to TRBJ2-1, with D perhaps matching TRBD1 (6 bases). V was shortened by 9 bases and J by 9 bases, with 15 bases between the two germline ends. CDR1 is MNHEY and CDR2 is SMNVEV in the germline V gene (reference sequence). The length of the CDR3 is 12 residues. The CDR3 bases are TGTGCCAGAGACTTGGGGGCAAGTGAGCAGTTCTTC. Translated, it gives CARDLGASEQFF.

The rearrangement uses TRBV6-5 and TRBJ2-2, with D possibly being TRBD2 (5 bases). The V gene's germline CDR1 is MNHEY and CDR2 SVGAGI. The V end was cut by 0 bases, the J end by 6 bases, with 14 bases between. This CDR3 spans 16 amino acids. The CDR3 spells CASSYSRDWHPGELFF. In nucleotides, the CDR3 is TGTGCCAGCAGTTACTCCCGGGATTGGCACCCCGGGGAGCTGTTTTTT.

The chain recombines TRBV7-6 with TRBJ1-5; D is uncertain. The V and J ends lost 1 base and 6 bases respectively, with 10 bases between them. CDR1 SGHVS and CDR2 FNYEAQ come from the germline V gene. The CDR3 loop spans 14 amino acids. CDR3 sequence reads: CASSLEVSRQPQHF. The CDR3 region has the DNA TGTGCCAGCAGCTTAGAAGTGAGTCGTCAGCCCCAGCATTTT.

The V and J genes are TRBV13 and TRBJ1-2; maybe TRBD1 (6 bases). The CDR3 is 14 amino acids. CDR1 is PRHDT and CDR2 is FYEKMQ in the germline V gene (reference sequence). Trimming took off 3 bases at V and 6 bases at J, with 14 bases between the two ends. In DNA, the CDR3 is TGTGCCAGCAGCTTCGGGCAGGGGATTAATGGCTACACCTTC. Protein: CASSFGQGINGYTF.

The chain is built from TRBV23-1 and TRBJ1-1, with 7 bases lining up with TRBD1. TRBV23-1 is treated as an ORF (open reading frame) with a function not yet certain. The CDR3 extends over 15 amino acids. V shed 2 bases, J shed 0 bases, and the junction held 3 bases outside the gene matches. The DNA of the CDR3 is TGCGCCAGCAGTCAACCTGGGACAGTGAACACTGAAGCTTTCTTT. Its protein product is CASSQPGTVNTEAFF.